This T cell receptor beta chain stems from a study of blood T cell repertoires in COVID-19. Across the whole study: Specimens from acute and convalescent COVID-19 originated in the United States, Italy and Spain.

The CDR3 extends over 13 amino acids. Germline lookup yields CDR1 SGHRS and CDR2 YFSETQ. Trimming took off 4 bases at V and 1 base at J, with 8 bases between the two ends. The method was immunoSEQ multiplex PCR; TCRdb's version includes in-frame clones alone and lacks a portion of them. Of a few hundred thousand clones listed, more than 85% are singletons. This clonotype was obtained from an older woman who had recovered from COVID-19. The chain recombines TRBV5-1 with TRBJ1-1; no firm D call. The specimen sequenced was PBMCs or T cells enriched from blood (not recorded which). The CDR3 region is CASSISENTEAFF. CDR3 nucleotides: TGCGCCAGCAGCATATCAGAGAACACTGAAGCTTTCTTT.